This TCR beta chain appears in the sequencing data of a study of cytomegalovirus exposure and HLA in healthy donors. Overall study context: Assignment to the Caucasian-associated ancestry cluster applied to approximately 80% of the approximately 370 genotyped donors.

Whole-study results and caveats: Highly shared sequence variants in one cluster were likely a sequencing artifact. When analyzed later, a missense DCLRE1C variant was found to be linked to TCR beta V- and J-gene trimming. There were three CMV-associated chains whose specificity for CMV antigens was confirmed in vitro.

The PCR ran on 60 Vbeta and 13 Jbeta primers. The assay was immunoSEQ multiplex PCR, and TCRdb's table has in-frame clones only and misses some. Counted here are tens of thousands of clones, over 70% occurring once; the ten biggest clones make up about 1.2%. On this clone: Its antigen is unknown.

With V trimmed by 0 bases and J by 3 bases, 2 bases remained unmatched. This CDR3 comprises 14 residues. Germline lookup yields CDR1 SGHRS and CDR2 YFSETQ. Sequenced sample: PBMCs. This receptor was identified in a girl aged 2 to 10 in good health and CMV-seropositive. The genes are TRBV5-1 and TRBJ2-7; 8 bases agree with TRBD2. The CDR3, as DNA: TGCGCCAGCAGCTTGGACGGGGGGGACTACGAGCAGTACTTC. This gives the protein CASSLDGGDYEQYF.